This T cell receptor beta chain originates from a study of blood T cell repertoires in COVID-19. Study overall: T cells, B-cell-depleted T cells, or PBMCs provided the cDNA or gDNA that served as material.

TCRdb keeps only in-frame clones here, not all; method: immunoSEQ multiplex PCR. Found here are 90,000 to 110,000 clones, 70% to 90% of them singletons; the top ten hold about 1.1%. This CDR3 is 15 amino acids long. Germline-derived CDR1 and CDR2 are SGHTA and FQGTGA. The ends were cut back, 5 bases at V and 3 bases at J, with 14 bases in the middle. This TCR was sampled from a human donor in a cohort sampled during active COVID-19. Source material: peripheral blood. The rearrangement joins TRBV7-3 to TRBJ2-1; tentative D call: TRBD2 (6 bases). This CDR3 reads CASSVVAAVYNEQFF. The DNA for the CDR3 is TGTGCCAGCAGCGTTGTAGCGGCGGTCTACAATGAGCAGTTCTTC. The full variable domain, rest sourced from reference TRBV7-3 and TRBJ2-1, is GAGVSQTPSNKVTEKGKYVELRCDPISGHTALYWYRQSLGQGPEFLIYFQGTGAADDSGLPNDRFFAVRPEGSVSTLKIQRTERGDSAVYLCASSVVAAVYNEQFFGPGTRLTVL.